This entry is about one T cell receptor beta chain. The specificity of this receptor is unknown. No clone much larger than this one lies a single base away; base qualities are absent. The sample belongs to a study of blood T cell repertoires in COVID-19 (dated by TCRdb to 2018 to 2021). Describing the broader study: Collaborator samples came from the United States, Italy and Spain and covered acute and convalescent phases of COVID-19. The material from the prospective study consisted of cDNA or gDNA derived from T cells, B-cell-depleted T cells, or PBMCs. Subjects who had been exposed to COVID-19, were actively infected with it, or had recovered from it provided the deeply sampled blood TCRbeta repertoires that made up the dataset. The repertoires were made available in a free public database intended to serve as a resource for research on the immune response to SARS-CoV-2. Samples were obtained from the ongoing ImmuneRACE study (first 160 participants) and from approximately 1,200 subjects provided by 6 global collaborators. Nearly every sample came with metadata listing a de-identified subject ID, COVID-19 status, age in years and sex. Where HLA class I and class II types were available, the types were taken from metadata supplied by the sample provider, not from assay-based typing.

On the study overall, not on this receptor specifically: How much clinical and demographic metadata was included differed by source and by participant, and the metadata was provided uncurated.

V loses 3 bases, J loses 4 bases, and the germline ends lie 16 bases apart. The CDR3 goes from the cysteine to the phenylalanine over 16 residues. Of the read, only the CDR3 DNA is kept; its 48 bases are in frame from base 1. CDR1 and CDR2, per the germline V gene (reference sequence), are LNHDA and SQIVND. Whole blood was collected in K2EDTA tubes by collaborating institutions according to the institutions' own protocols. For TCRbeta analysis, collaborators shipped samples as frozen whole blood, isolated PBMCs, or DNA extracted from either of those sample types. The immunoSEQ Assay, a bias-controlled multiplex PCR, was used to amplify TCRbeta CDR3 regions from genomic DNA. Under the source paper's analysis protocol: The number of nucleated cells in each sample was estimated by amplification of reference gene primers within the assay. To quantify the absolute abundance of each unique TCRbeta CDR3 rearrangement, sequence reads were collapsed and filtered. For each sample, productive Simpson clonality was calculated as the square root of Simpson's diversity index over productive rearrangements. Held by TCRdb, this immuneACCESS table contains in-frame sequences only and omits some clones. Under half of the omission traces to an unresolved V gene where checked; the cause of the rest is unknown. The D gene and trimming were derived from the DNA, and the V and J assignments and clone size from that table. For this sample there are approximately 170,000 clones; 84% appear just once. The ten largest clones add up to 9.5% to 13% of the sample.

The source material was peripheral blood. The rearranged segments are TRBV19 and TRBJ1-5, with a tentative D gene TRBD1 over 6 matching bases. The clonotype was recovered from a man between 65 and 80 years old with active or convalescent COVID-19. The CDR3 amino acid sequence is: CASSIRGHRGNQPQHF. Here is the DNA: TGTGCCAGTAGTATCCGGGGACATCGAGGGAATCAGCCCCAGCATTTT. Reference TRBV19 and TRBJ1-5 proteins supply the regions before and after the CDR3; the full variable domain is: DGGITQSPKYLFRKEGQNVTLSCEQNLNHDAMYWYRQDPGQGLRLIYYSQIVNDFQKGDIAEGYSVSREKKESFPLTVTSAQKNPTAFYLCASSIRGHRGNQPQHFGDGTRLSIL.